The clone carrying this TCR beta chain was observed at least ten times. The data stem from a study of CD8+CD57+ T cells in acquired aplastic anemia. TCR beta VDJ and CDR3 profiles were obtained from a genomic DNA template. From the reads, TCRdb called clonotypes with MiXCR, one entry per CDR3 protein. The data show 250,000 to 300,000 distinct CDR3 sequences, approximately 57% seen once. CDR1 is DFQATT and CDR2 is SNEGSKA in the germline V gene (reference sequence). The CDR3 spans 13 residues. V lost 0 bases and J lost 3, with 9 bases in between. Sequences were obtained from sorted CD4+, CD8+, or CD8+CD57+ T cells (not recorded which) from PBMCs. The receptor was derived from a human donor with severe aplastic anemia or a healthy control (not recorded which). The V gene is TRBV20-1, the J gene TRBJ2-7; D is undetermined. The CDR3 loop reads CSARDPGGYEQYF. The CDR3, as DNA: TGCAGTGCTAGAGATCCGGGCGGCTACGAGCAGTACTTC.